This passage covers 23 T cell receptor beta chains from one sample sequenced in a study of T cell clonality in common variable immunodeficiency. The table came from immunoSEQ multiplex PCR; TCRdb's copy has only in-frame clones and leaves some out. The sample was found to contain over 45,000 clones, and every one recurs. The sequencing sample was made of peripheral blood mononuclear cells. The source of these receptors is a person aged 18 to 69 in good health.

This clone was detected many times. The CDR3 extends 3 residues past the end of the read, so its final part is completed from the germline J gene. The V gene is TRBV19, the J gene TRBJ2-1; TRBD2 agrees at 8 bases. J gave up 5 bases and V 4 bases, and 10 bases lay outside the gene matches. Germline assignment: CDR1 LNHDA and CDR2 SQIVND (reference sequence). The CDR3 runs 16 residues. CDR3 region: CASSRFSGSANNEQFF. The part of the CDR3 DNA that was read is TGTGCCAGTAGTAGGTTCAGCGGGAGCGCCAACAATGAG.

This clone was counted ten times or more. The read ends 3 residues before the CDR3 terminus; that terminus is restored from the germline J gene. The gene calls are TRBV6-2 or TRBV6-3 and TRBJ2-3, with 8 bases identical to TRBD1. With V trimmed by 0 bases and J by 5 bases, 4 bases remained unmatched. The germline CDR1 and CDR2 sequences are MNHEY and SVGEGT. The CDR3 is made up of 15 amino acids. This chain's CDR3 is CASSYSGQVLDTQYF. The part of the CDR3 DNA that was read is TGTGCCAGCAGTTACTCGGGACAGGTCTTAGATACG.

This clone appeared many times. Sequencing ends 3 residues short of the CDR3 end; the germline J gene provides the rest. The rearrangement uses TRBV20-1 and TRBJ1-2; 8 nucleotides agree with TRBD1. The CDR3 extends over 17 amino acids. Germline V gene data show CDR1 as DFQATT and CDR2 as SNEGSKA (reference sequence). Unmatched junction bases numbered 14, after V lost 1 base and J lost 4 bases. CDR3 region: CSARARTGTESAYGYTF. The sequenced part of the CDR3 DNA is TGCAGTGCTAGAGCCCGGACAGGGACAGAGTCGGCCTATGGC.

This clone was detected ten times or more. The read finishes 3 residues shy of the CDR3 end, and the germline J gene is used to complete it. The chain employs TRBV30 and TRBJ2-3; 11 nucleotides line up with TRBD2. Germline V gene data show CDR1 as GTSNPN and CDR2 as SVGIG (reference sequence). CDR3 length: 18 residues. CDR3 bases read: TGTGCCTGGAGTGGGCTAGCGGGAGGTCCTCTATCCCAAGAGACG. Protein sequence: CAWSGLAGGPLSQET. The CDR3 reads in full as CAWSGLAGGPLSQETQYF.

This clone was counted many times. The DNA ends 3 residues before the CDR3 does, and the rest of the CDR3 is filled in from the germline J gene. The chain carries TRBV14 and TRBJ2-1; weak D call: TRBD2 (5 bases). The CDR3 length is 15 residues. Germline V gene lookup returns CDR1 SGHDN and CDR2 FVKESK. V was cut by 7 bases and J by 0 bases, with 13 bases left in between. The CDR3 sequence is CASKKSGDSYNEQFF. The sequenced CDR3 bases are TGTGCCAGCAAAAAAAGCGGTGACTCCTACAATGAG.

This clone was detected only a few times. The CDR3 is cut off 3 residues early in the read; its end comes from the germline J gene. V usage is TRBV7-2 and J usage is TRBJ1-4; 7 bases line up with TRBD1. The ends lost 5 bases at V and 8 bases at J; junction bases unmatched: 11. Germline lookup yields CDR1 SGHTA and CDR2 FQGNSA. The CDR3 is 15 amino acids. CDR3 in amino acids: CASSPPGQRYEKLFF. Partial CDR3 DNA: TGTGCCAGCAGCCCTCCGGGACAGAGATACGAAAAA.

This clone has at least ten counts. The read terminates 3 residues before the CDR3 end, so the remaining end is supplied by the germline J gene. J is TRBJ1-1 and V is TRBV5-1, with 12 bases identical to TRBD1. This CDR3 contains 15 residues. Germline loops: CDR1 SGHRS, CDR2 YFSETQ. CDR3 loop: CASSFEGQGATEAFF. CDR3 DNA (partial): TGCGCCAGCAGCTTTGAGGGACAGGGGGCAACGGAA.

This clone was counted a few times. CDR3 DNA (partial): TGTGCCAGCAGTCGCCTAAGGACAGGGGATGGT. It is translated as CASSRLRTGDG. The full CDR3 sequence reads CASSRLRTGDGQYF. The rearrangement links TRBV6-2 or TRBV6-3 to TRBJ2-4, with 9 bases aligning to TRBD1. The CDR3 end falls 3 residues outside the read, so it is completed with the germline J gene. The CDR3 length is 14 residues. Germline values: CDR1 MNHEY, CDR2 SVGEGT.

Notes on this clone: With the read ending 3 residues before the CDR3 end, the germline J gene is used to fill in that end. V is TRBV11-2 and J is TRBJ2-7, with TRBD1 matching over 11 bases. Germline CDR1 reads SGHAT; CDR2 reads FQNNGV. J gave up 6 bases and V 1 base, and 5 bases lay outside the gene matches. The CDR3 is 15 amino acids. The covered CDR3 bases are TGTGCCAGCAGCTTAGGGACAGGGGGCACTTGCGAG. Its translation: CASSLGTGGTCE. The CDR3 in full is CASSLGTGGTCEQYF.

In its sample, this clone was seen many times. The CDR3 is CASSILAGAGYGYTF. The part of the CDR3 DNA that was read is TGTGCCAGCTCGATTCTGGCAGGGGCCGGCTATGGC. This rearrangement joins TRBV5-6 to TRBJ1-2, with D possibly matching TRBD1 (6 bases). The observed sequence ends 3 residues before the CDR3 terminus, with the missing tail filled in from the germline J gene. V lost 7 bases, J lost 4 bases, and 20 bases lay in between. The CDR3 extends over 15 amino acids. Germline V gene lookup returns CDR1 SGHDT and CDR2 YYEEEE.

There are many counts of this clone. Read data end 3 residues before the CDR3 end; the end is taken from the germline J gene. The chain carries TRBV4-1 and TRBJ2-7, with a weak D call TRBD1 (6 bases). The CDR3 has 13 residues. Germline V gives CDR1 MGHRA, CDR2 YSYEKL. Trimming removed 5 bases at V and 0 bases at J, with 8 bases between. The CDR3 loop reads CASSYRASYEQYF. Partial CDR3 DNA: TGCGCCAGCAGCTACAGGGCCTCCTACGAG.

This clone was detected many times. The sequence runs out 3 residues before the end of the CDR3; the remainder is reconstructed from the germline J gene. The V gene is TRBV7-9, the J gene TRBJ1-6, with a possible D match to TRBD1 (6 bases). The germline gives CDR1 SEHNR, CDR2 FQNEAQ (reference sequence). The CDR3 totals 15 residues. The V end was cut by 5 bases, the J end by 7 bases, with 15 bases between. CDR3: CASSPMGGGNSPLHF. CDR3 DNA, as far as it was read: TGTGCCAGCAGCCCGATGGGGGGGGGCAATTCACCC.

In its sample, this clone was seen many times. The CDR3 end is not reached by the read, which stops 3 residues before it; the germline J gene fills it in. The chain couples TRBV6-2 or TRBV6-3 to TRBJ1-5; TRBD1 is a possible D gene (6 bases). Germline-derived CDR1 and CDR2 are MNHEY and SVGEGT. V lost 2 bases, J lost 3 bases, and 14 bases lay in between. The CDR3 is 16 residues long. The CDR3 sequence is CASSYNSDRLNQPQHF. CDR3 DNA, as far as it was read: TGTGCCAGCAGTTACAATTCCGACAGGCTCAATCAGCCC.

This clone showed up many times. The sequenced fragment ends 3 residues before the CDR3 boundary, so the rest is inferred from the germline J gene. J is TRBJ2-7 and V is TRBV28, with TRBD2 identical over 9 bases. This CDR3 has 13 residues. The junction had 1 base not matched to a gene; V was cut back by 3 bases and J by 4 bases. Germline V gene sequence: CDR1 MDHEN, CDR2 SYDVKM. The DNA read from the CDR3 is TGTGCCAGCAGTTTTAGCGGGAGTTACGAG. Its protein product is CASSFSGSYE. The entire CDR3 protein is CASSFSGSYEQYF.

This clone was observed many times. The sequenced part of the CDR3 DNA is TGTGCCAGTAGTATTGTGGGGGCAGGCCCTCGGCCC. It yields the protein CASSIVGAGPRP. The full-length CDR3 reads as CASSIVGAGPRPQHF. The chain is built from TRBV19 and TRBJ1-5; D may be TRBD1 (6 bases). The sequence runs out 3 residues before the end of the CDR3; the remainder is reconstructed from the germline J gene. Germline V gene lookup returns CDR1 LNHDA and CDR2 SQIVND (reference sequence). The CDR3 totals 15 residues. V lost 3 bases, J lost 9 bases, and 18 bases lay in between.

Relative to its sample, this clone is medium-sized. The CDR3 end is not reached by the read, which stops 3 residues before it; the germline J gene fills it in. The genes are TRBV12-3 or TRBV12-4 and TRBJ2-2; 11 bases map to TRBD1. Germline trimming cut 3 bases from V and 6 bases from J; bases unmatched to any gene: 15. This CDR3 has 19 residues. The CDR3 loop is CASSLARTGGAYRSGELFF. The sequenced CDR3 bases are TGTGCCAGCAGTTTGGCCAGGACAGGGGGCGCTTATAGGTCCGGGGAG.

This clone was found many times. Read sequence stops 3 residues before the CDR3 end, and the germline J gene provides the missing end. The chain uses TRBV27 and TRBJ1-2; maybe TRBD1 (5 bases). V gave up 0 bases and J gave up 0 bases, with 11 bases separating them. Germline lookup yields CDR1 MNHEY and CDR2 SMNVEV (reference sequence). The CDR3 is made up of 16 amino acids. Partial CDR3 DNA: TGTGCCAGCAGTTTATCAAGACAGAGCGCTAACTATGGC. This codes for CASSLSRQSANYG. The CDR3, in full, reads CASSLSRQSANYGYTF.

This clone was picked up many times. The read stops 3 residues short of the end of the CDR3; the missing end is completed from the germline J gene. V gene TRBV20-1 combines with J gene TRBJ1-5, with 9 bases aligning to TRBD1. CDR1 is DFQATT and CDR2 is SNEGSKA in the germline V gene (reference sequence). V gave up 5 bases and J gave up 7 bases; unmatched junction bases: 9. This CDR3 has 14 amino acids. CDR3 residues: CSAADRGALQPQHF. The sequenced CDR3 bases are TGCAGTGCTGCGGACAGGGGCGCACTACAGCCC.

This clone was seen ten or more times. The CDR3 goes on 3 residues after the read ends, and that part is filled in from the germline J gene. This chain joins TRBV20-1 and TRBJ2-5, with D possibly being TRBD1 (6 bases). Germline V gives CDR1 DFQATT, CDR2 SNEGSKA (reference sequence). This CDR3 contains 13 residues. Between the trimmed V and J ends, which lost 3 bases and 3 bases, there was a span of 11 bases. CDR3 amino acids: CSARKPGEETQYF. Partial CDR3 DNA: TGCAGTGCTAGGAAGCCAGGGGAAGAGACC.

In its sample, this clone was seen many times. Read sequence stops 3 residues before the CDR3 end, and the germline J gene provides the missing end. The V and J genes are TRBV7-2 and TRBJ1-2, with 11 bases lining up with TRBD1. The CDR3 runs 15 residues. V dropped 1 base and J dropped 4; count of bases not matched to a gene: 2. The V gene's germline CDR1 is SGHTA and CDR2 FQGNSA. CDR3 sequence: CASSLGTGGGYGYTF. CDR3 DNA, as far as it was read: TGTGCCAGCAGCTTAGGGACAGGGGGCGGCTATGGC.

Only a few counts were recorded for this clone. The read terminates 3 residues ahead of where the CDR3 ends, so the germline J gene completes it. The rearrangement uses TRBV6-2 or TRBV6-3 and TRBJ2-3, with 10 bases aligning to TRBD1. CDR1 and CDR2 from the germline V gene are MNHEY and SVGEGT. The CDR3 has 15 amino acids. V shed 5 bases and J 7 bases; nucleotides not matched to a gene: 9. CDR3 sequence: CASSHIRDRGYTQYF. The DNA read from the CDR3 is TGTGCCAGCAGTCACATCCGGGACAGGGGTTATACG.

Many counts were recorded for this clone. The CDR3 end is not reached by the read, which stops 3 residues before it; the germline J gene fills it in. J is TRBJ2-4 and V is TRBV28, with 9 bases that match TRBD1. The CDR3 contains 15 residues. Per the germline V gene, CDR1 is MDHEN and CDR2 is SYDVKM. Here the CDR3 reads CASSPIDRGIQPQYF. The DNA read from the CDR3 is TGTGCCAGCAGCCCTATCGACAGGGGGATTCAGCCT.

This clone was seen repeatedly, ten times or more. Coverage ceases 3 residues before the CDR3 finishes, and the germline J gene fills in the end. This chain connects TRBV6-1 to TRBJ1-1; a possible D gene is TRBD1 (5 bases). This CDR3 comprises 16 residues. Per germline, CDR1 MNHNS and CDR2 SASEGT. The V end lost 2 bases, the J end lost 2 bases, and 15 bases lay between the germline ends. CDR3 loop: CASSELAGLGNTEAFF. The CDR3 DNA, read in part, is TGTGCCAGCAGTGAACTGGCAGGGTTGGGTAACACTGAA.